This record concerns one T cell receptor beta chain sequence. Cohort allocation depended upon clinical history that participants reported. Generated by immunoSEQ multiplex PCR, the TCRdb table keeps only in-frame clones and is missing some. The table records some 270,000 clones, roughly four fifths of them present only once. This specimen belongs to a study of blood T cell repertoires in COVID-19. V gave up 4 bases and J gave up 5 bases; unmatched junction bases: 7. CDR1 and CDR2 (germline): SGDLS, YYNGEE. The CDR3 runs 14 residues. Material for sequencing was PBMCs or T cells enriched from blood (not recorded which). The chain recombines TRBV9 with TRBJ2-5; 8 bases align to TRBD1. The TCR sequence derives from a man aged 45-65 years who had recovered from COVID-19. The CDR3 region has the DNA TGTGCCAGCAGCATCGGACAGGGACGGGAGACCCAGTACTTC. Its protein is CASSIGQGRETQYF. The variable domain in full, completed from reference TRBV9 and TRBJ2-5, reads DSGVTQTPKHLITATGQRVTLRCSPRSGDLSVYWYQQSLDQGLQFLIQYYNGEERAKGNILERFSAQQFPDLHSELNLSSLELGDSALYFCASSIGQGRETQYFGPGTRLLVL.